The 20 T cell receptor beta chains in this list originate from one sample, sequenced in a study of blood T cell repertoires in COVID-19 (dated by TCRdb to the early 2020s). Libraries were constructed by the immunoSEQ multiplex PCR assay. In its TCRdb copy, this immuneACCESS table keeps in-frame sequences only and misses some clones. Where compared with another copy, unresolved V genes explain less than half of these, and the others have no known cause. Counted in this sample were 120,000 or so clones; 70% to 85% of them appeared once. Less than 20% of the sample is taken by the ten largest. The specimen was peripheral blood. Receptors originate from a woman between 45 and 60 years old with acute or convalescent COVID-19.

The CDR3 protein is CASSKWYRRLDNSNQPQHF. CDR3 in DNA: TGTGCCAGCAGCAAATGGTACAGGCGACTAGACAATAGCAATCAGCCCCAGCATTTT. The rearrangement uses TRBV21-1 and TRBJ1-5. TRBV21-1 is flagged as a pseudogene. CDR3 size: 19 residues.

In this sample, this clone turned up once. This chain uses TRBV5-1 with TRBJ2-1; the match to TRBD1 covers 7 bases. V was clipped by 0 bases and J by 7 bases; unmatched bases: 4. CDR3 length: 14 amino acids. The V gene's germline CDR1 is SGHRS and CDR2 YFSETQ. CDR3 bases: TGCGCCAGCAGCTTGGAAAGGGGGCGGAATGAGCAGTTCTTC. Translated: CASSLERGRNEQFF.

The chain is built from TRBV18 and TRBJ1-1, with 9 bases matching TRBD1. Trimming removed 5 bases from V and 3 bases from J; junction bases left unmatched: 4. The CDR3 consists of 14 residues. Germline loops: CDR1 KGHSH, CDR2 LQKENI. CDR3 in amino acids: CASSGGQGYTEAFF. CDR3 coding DNA: TGTGCCAGCTCAGGGGGACAGGGTTACACTGAAGCTTTCTTT.

V gene TRBV21-1 combines with J gene TRBJ2-1; the tabulated D call, TRBD1, remains unverified against the DNA. TRBV21-1 is described as a pseudogene. This CDR3 comprises 18 residues. The CDR3: CASSKKNSTGTIYNEQFF. In nucleotides, the CDR3 is TGTGCCAGCAGCAAAAAAAATTCAACCGGGACAATTTACAATGAGCAGTTCTTC.

The genes are TRBV27 and TRBJ1-2; no reliable D call. The CDR3 totals 13 residues. V was pared by 2 bases and J by 3 bases, with 7 bases between. Germline V CDR1 and CDR2: MNHEY, SMNVEV (reference sequence). The CDR3 loop reads CASSLNTDYGYTF. The DNA of the CDR3 is TGTGCCAGCAGTTTAAACACCGACTATGGCTACACCTTC.

V usage is TRBV7-9 and J usage is TRBJ1-6; D gene uncertain. The germline CDR1 and CDR2 sequences are SEHNR and FQNEAQ (reference sequence). CDR3 length: 14 residues. Deletions cut 2 bases from V and 7 bases from J, with 9 bases between. CDR3: CASSLSGGNSPLHF. The CDR3 DNA is TGTGCCAGCAGCTTAAGCGGAGGGAATTCACCCCTCCACTTT.

The V gene is TRBV2, the J gene TRBJ2-3; tentatively, D is TRBD1 (5 bases). This CDR3 region has 15 residues. V was cut by 7 bases and J by 0 bases, with 14 bases left in between. Germline V gene lookup returns CDR1 SNHLY and CDR2 FYNNEI. As DNA, the CDR3 is TGTGCCAGCACCAAACAGGTCTCTAGCACAGATACGCAGTATTTT. It is translated as CASTKQVSSTDTQYF.

This clone has a handful of counts. The chain couples TRBV28 to TRBJ1-4; 7 nucleotides line up with TRBD1. Unmatched junction bases numbered 9, after V lost 5 bases and J lost 3 bases. CDR3 size: 16 residues. The germline gives CDR1 MDHEN, CDR2 SYDVKM. CDR3 nucleotide sequence: TGTGCCAGCAGTGCCCGACAGGGTTTAGCTAATGAAAAACTGTTTTTT. It encodes CASSARQGLANEKLFF.

The rearrangement joins TRBV29-1 to TRBJ2-1; 7 nucleotides line up with TRBD1. The CDR3 extends over 11 amino acids. V trimming: 4 bases; J trimming: 9 bases; junction bases outside the gene matches: 3. Germline CDR1 and CDR2: SQVTM and ANQGSEA. CDR3 DNA: TGCAGCGTTGGCTGGACAGGTGAGCAGTTCTTC. Translation gives CSVGWTGEQFF.

The V and J genes are TRBV6-4 and TRBJ1-2, with D perhaps TRBD1 (5 bases). Per germline, CDR1 MRHNA and CDR2 SNTAGT. The V end was cut by 1 base, the J end by 4 bases, with 7 bases between. CDR3 length equals 13 residues. The CDR3 nucleotides are TGTGCCAGCAGTGACTACGGGGGCTATGGCTACACCTTC. It codes for CASSDYGGYGYTF.

In this sample, this clone turned up once. The chain joins TRBV5-1 to TRBJ1-5; no clear D gene. V lost 1 base and J lost 5, with 13 bases in between. Germline V lookup: CDR1 SGHRS, CDR2 YFSETQ. The CDR3 consists of 15 residues. CDR3 amino acids: CASSLSGKSDQPQHF. CDR3 nucleotides: TGCGCCAGCAGCTTGTCCGGAAAGAGCGATCAGCCCCAGCATTTT.

This clone was picked up a small number of times. The genes are TRBV30 and TRBJ1-1, with TRBD1 identical over 7 bases. V was clipped by 4 bases and J by 0 bases; unmatched bases: 5. The CDR3 runs 14 residues. From germline, CDR1 is GTSNPN and CDR2 SVGIG (reference sequence). The CDR3 loop reads CAWNPGQMNTEAFF. The CDR3 nucleotides read TGTGCCTGGAACCCGGGACAGATGAACACTGAAGCTTTCTTT. The complete variable domain, with remaining parts taken from reference TRBV30 and TRBJ1-1, reads SQTIHQWPATLVQPVGSPLSLECTVEGTSNPNLYWYRQAAGRGLQLLFYSVGIGQISSEVPQNLSASRPQDRQFILSSKKLLLSDSGFYLCAWNPGQMNTEAFFGQGTRLTVV.

The chain is built from TRBV6-1 and TRBJ1-2; a possible D gene is TRBD1 (6 bases). The germline CDR1 and CDR2 sequences are MNHNS and SASEGT. The CDR3 extends over 16 amino acids. V lost 0 bases to trimming and J lost 4 bases, with 15 bases between them. The CDR3 protein is CASSEAGRGRGYGYTF. The CDR3 DNA reads TGTGCCAGCAGTGAAGCGGGCAGGGGTAGGGGCTATGGCTACACCTTC.

This clone was seen only a few times. The CDR3 spells CSASPWTGGGYGYTF. The CDR3, as DNA: TGCAGTGCTAGTCCATGGACAGGGGGCGGCTATGGCTACACCTTC. This chain links TRBV20-1 with TRBJ1-2, with 11 bases matching TRBD1. Germline lookup yields CDR1 DFQATT and CDR2 SNEGSKA (reference sequence). The CDR3 runs 15 residues. Losses at the gene ends were 3 bases for V and 4 bases for J; bases not matched to a gene: 7.

The CDR3 region is CASSYRGYTEAFF. In DNA form, the CDR3 reads TGTGCCAGCAGTTACCGGGGGTACACTGAAGCTTTCTTT. This chain links TRBV6-5 with TRBJ1-1; tentative D call: TRBD1 (5 bases). This CDR3 spans 13 amino acids. Trimming took off 2 bases at V and 3 bases at J, with 7 bases between the two ends. Germline V gene lookup returns CDR1 MNHEY and CDR2 SVGAGI.

The chain employs TRBV9 and TRBJ1-2; 9 bases line up with TRBD1. The junction had 12 bases not matched to a gene; V was cut back by 3 bases and J by 6 bases. This CDR3 comprises 16 residues. Germline V gene data show CDR1 as SGDLS and CDR2 as YYNGEE. The CDR3 protein is CASSARDRVTLDGYTF. CDR3 in DNA: TGTGCCAGCAGCGCCCGGGACAGGGTAACTTTAGATGGCTACACCTTC.

This rearrangement joins TRBV28 to TRBJ1-5, with 9 bases aligning to TRBD1. CDR3 length: 15 amino acids. Trimming took 5 bases from V and 5 from J; bases not matched to a gene: 7. Germline V gene lookup returns CDR1 MDHEN and CDR2 SYDVKM. The CDR3 is CASSKETGGHQPQHF. DNA for the CDR3: TGTGCCAGCAGTAAGGAGACAGGGGGGCATCAGCCCCAGCATTTT.

This chain links TRBV28 with TRBJ2-6, with 8 positions matching TRBD2. Germline-derived CDR1 and CDR2 are MDHEN and SYDVKM. V shed 6 bases and J 9 bases; nucleotides not matched to a gene: 16. The CDR3 has 17 residues. The CDR3 here is CASRGGGRIIFNNVLTF. DNA for the CDR3: TGTGCCAGCAGAGGCGGGGGGCGTATAATCTTCAACAACGTCCTGACTTTC.

The genes are TRBV6-5 and TRBJ2-1; 8 bases match TRBD1. J was trimmed by 9 bases and V by 2 bases; bases with no gene match: 9. Germline CDR1 and CDR2: MNHEY and SVGAGI. The CDR3 loop spans 15 amino acids. Here the CDR3 DNA reads TGTGCCAGCAGTTACGAAGGACAGGGAACCGGTGAGCAGTTCTTC. Protein product: CASSYEGQGTGEQFF.

The chain carries TRBV9 and TRBJ1-1, with 11 nucleotides matching TRBD1. The germline gives CDR1 SGDLS, CDR2 YYNGEE. V shed 1 base, J shed 4 bases, and the junction held 6 bases outside the gene matches. The CDR3 has 16 amino acids. For the CDR3, the DNA is TGTGCCAGCAGCGTACCCGGGACAGGGGGTTCCACTGAAGCTTTCTTT. It encodes CASSVPGTGGSTEAFF.